Given below is one TCR beta chain in context. The target of this receptor is not known. Base quality data are lacking; no much larger clone is found one base away. This sample was included in a study of beta chain features in type 1 diabetes (dated by TCRdb to between 2017 and 2018). With respect to the entire study: No differences in mean age, gender distribution, total cell number or subset yield were found between patients and healthy donors. A total of under 140,000,000 sorted cells were examined across all samples, and the number of cells per subset was strongly correlated with RNA yield. The study compared the TCRB repertoires of sorted circulating CD4+ T cell subsets in recently diagnosed type 1 diabetes patients with those in matched healthy donors. Regulatory and stem cell-like memory subsets were obtained from only 8 patients and roughly 8 healthy donors, while naive and central memory subsets were obtained from all 30 or so donors.

General study outcomes and caveats: Naive, central memory and regulatory TCRB repertoires appeared to be more alike among patients than among healthy donors. Because cDNA rather than genomic DNA was sequenced, highly expressing activated cells could have been over-represented, although no difference in activation and CD3 levels was found between groups. Type 1 diabetes patients showed a moderate but significant shortening of TCRB CDR3 length in all four CD4+ subsets. At VDJ recombination sites, type 1 diabetes patients had fewer insertions and more deleted nucleotides, which implies abnormalities in thymic rearrangement. Only small numbers of individuals were included in the HLA sub-analyses, which left unresolved whether HLA type had any influence on TCRB rearrangement. PCR might favor shorter templates, but patient and control samples were amplified and corrected together, so any skew would affect both groups equally.

The cysteine opens and the phenylalanine closes a CDR3 of 13 amino acids. The entry retains the CDR3 DNA only, 39 bases that are in frame from base 1. CDR1 and CDR2, looked up from the germline V gene, are MNHEY and SVGAGI. V loses 7 bases at its end and J loses 7 bases; junction bases beyond the gene matches: 9. From each donor, a single peripheral blood sample of about 120 mL on average was drawn into heparinised tubes. Naive, central memory, regulatory and stem cell-like memory CD4+ T cells were sorted on a BD FACSAria II using a panel including CD45RO, CCR7, CD25, CD127, CD95 and CD27. All sorted populations exceeded 98% purity. PBMCs were isolated immediately by Lymphoprep density gradient centrifugation and stained directly without culture. Samples were stained and sorted in pairs, with one healthy donor and one patient per experiment, so that batch effects were minimized. The entire isolated RNA was reverse transcribed using the High Capacity cDNA Reverse Transcription Kit, and thus expressed TCRB transcripts were sequenced. Deep immunoSEQ sequencing was performed on naive, central memory and regulatory T cell samples, with an average of approximately 4 million total reads per sample. Sorted cells were lysed in RLT buffer and RNA was extracted with DNase-treated RNeasy Micro or Mini kits, depending on cell number. Each cell subset was processed on its own to prevent cross-contamination, while patient and healthy donor samples were processed together. The immunoSEQ multiplex PCR was used to amplify TCRB sequences from cDNA, generating 87-bp fragments that spanned the CDR3 region. Sequencing of the amplicons was done on the Illumina HiSeq platform. As for how the authors treated the data: PCR bias was corrected computationally using synthetic template baselines, and reads within Hamming distance 2 were collapsed, with unmergeable singletons discarded. By aligning reads against IMGT, V, D and J genes, CDR3 length, and insertions or deletions at six rearrangement sites were assigned. Within each subset, clonotype counts were normalized to sorted cell number, after which true diversity and Gini coefficients were computed with the tcR R package. Repertoire sharing was quantified using the overlap coefficient calculated on TCRB nucleotide sequences. Held by TCRdb, this immuneACCESS table contains in-frame sequences only and omits some clones. Under half of the omission traces to an unresolved V gene where checked; the cause of the rest is unknown. V and J calls and clone size come straight from that table; D and trimming were deduced from the DNA. This sample lists roughly 400,000 clones; around a tenth were detected once. Clones ranked in the top ten supply about 0.6% of the sample.

The sequencing input was central memory CD4+ T cells from blood. The chain was built from TRBV6-5 and TRBJ1-2, with TRBD1 identical over 7 junction bases. The sequence derives from a man aged 25 to 40 with type 1 diabetes. The DNA is TGTGCCAGCAAAGGACAGGCGGAAGGTGGCTACACCTTC. Its amino acids are CASKGQAEGGYTF.